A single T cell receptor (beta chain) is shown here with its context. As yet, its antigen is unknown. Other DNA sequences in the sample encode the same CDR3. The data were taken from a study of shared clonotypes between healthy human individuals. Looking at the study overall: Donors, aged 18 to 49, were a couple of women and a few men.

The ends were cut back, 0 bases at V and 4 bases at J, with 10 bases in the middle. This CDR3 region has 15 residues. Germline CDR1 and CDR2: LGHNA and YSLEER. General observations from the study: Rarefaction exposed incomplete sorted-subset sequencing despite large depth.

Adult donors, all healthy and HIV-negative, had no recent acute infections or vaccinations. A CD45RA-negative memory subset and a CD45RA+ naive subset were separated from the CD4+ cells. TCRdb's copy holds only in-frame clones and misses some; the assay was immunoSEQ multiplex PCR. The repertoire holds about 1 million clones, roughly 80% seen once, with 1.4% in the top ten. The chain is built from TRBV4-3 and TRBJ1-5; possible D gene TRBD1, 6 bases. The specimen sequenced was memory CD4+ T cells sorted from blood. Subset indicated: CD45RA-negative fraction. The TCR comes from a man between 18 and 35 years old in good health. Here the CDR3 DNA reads TGCGCCAGCAGCCAAGATGGACAGCCAAATCAGCCCCAGCATTTT. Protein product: CASSQDGQPNQPQHF.